This is a list of T cell receptor beta chains from one sample in a study of tumor and adjacent non-tumor tissue in lung cancer. TCRdb processed the multiplex PCR reads anew with MiXCR; each CDR3 protein has one entry. The repertoire has roughly 67,000 distinct CDR3 sequences, around 80% of them found once; the top ten carry roughly 45%. The sample was distant non-tumor lung tissue. The receptors come from a man aged 55 to 69 with non-small cell lung cancer. The CDR3 runs from the conserved cysteine through the conserved F or W. A D gene is named only where the DNA matches it firmly. Clone size is shown for a subset of rows, as once, few, many or a class of expanded clone.

clone size	D gene	V gene	J gene	CDR3 DNA	CDR3 protein
once	.	TRBV5-5	TRBJ2-3	TGTGCCAGCAGCCGGTGGGGAATGCGGCCAGATACGCAGAATTTT	CASSRWGMRPDTQNF
.	TRBD2	TRBV29-1	TRBJ2-2	TGCAGCGTTGAAAAGCGGGAGAACACCGGGAAGCTATTTTTT	CSVEKRENTGKLFF
.	.	TRBV6-1	TRBJ2-1	TGTGACAGCCCAGGGGACTTGAGCTCCTACAATGAGCAGTCCTTC	CDSPGDLSSYNEQSF
many	.	TRBV14	TRBJ2-4	TGTGCCAGCAGCCAAGACAGGGAAAACATTCAGTACTTC	CASSQDRENIQYF
.	.	TRBV6-1	TRBJ2-5	TGTGCCAGCAAGGTTACTGGCGGGACAGAGACGCAGTACTTC	CASKVTGGTETQYF
.	.	TRBV6-5	TRBJ2-3	TGTGCGAGCAGTTCCAGGACTACGGACACAGGTACGCAGTATTTT	CASSSRTTDTGTQYF
once	.	TRBV6-6	TRBJ2-7	TGTGCCCGCATGGAGGTGGGATACGAGCAGTACTTC	CARMEVGYEQYF
.	.	TRBV29-1	TRBJ2-2	TGCGGCGTGCCCGGCAATCTGACCGGGGACCTGTTTTTT	CGVPGNLTGDLFF
.	.	TRBV6-1	TRBJ2-6	TGTGCCAGCTTGCGTTTTGGGGCCGGGGCCTACGTTCTGACTTTC	CASLRFGAGAYVLTF
.	.	TRBV30	TRBJ2-1	TGTGCCTGGAGTCCCTCGATGACTAGTGATGCGGGACAGTTCTTC	CAWSPSMTSDAGQFF
.	TRBD1	TRBV29-1	TRBJ1-5	TGCAACGTTGCAGGGGGCATGAATCAGCCCCAGCGTTTT	CNVAGGMNQPQRF
.	.	TRBV11-1	TRBJ2-2	TGTACCAGCTGCTACACTAGTGGCACCGGGGAGCTGTCTTTT	CTSCYTSGTGELSF
.	.	TRBV12-3/TRBV12-4	TRBJ2-7	TGTACCAGCAGTGAAGGATATGACTACGAGCAGTACTTC	CTSSEGYDYEQYF
.	.	TRBV4-2	TRBJ1-5	TGTACCAGCAACCAAGGCAATCAGCCCCAGCATTTT	CTSNQGNQPQHF
.	TRBD2	TRBV29-1	TRBJ2-7	TGCAGCGTTGAAGATAAAGGGACTATTTACGAGCAGTACTTC	CSVEDKGTIYEQYF
.	.	TRBV5-5	TRBJ2-7	TGTGCCAGCAGCTCCCTAGCTGGGGAGCACAACTTC	CASSSLAGEHNF
once	.	TRBV6-5	TRBJ2-7	TGTGCCTGCAGTTACTCGAGGCTGGAGACGGCCGAGCAATACTTC	CACSYSRLETAEQYF
.	.	TRBV29-1	TRBJ2-3	TGCAGGGTTGGCCAGGGGGGATATACGCAGTATTTT	CRVGQGGYTQYF
.	.	TRBV6-5	TRBJ2-7	TGTGCCGGCAGTTCGCCCCACCTGGACACCGACGGACAGTACTTC	CAGSSPHLDTDGQYF
.	.	TRBV5-1	TRBJ1-2	TGTGCCAGCAGCTCCGAGTGCGGCGGGAAGCTTTATGGCTACACCTTC	CASSSECGGKLYGYTF
medium-sized	TRBD2	TRBV12-3/TRBV12-4	TRBJ2-1	TGTGCCAGCACCCCGGGACTAGCGGGGGGGCATGAGCAGTTCTTC	CASTPGLAGGHEQFF
.	.	TRBV6-5	TRBJ1-1	TGTGTTAGCAGTTACTCCCGCAGGGGTGGGGCTGAAGTTTTCTTT	CVSSYSRRGGAEVFF